A selection of T cell receptor beta chains follows, all from one sample in a study of shared clonotypes between healthy human individuals. Sequenced by immunoSEQ multiplex PCR; TCRdb stores in-frame clones only, minus some. The repertoire holds 850,000 to 1,100,000 clones, with roughly 77% as singletons. The sample taken for sequencing was memory CD4+ T cells from PBMCs. The receptor set was obtained from a young man in good health. Some clones in this sample may be carry-over from other donors' samples. The CDR3 runs from the conserved cysteine through the conserved F or W. The order of the fields is CDR3 protein, CDR3 DNA, J gene, V gene, CDR3 length, clone size, D gene. The D gene is left open where the match is weak. Not every row has a clone size; where given, it reads once, few, many or a size class.

CDR3aa: CASSLGGANYGYTF
CDR3nt: TGTGCCAGCAGTTTAGGTGGGGCGAACTATGGCTACACCTTC
j_gene: TRBJ1-2
v_gene: TRBV28
len: 14
abundance: -
d_gene: -

CDR3aa: CASSEADWSFQYF
CDR3nt: TGTGCCAGCAGTGAAGCGGATTGGTCCTTCCAGTACTTC
j_gene: TRBJ2-7
v_gene: TRBV6-1
len: 13
abundance: -
d_gene: -

CDR3aa: CASSLVGSSYNEQFF
CDR3nt: TGCGCCAGCAGCTTGGTAGGGAGCTCCTACAATGAGCAGTTCTTC
j_gene: TRBJ2-1
v_gene: TRBV5-1
len: 15
abundance: -
d_gene: -

CDR3aa: CASSELGQRGDIQYF
CDR3nt: TGTGCCAGCAGTGAATTGGGACAAAGGGGGGACATTCAGTACTTC
j_gene: TRBJ2-4
v_gene: TRBV6-1
len: 15
abundance: -
d_gene: -

CDR3aa: CAWSTGDRLDF
CDR3nt: TGTGCCTGGAGTACCGGGGACAGGCTAGACTTC
j_gene: TRBJ2-7
v_gene: TRBV30
len: 11
abundance: -
d_gene: TRBD1

CDR3aa: CASSEDPFPTDTQYF
CDR3nt: TGCGCCAGCAGTGAGGACCCGTTCCCCACAGATACGCAGTATTTT
j_gene: TRBJ2-3
v_gene: TRBV10-1
len: 15
abundance: -
d_gene: -

CDR3aa: CASSLLGGATDTQYF
CDR3nt: TGTGCCAGCAGTTTACTCGGGGGGGCAACAGATACGCAGTATTTT
j_gene: TRBJ2-3
v_gene: TRBV27
len: 15
abundance: -
d_gene: TRBD2

CDR3aa: CSVEAYPYEQYF
CDR3nt: TGCAGCGTTGAAGCGTACCCCTACGAGCAGTACTTC
j_gene: TRBJ2-7
v_gene: TRBV29-1
len: 12
abundance: once
d_gene: -

CDR3aa: CASSPPGQQETQYF
CDR3nt: TGTGCCAGCTCACCACCTGGACAGCAAGAGACCCAGTACTTC
j_gene: TRBJ2-5
v_gene: TRBV18
len: 14
abundance: -
d_gene: -

CDR3aa: CASGSQGLQYGYTF
CDR3nt: TGCGCCAGCGGATCTCAGGGCTTACAGTATGGCTACACCTTC
j_gene: TRBJ1-2
v_gene: TRBV5-1
len: 14
abundance: once
d_gene: -

CDR3aa: CASSLAGSYEQYF
CDR3nt: TGTGCCAGCAGCTTGGCAGGCTCCTACGAGCAGTACTTC
j_gene: TRBJ2-7
v_gene: TRBV5-6
len: 13
abundance: -
d_gene: -

CDR3aa: CASSLFGGGETQYF
CDR3nt: TGTGCCAGCAGCTTATTCGGGGGCGGAGAGACCCAGTACTTC
j_gene: TRBJ2-5
v_gene: TRBV7-7
len: 14
abundance: -
d_gene: -

CDR3aa: CSVARDRGNEQYF
CDR3nt: TGCAGCGTAGCCCGGGACAGGGGGAACGAGCAGTACTTC
j_gene: TRBJ2-7
v_gene: TRBV29-1
len: 13
abundance: -
d_gene: TRBD1

CDR3aa: CASSTPRGVDYGYTF
CDR3nt: TGTGCCAGTAGTACCCCCCGGGGGGTGGACTATGGCTACACCTTC
j_gene: TRBJ1-2
v_gene: TRBV19
len: 15
abundance: few
d_gene: -

CDR3aa: CASSRRTGTEQYF
CDR3nt: TGCGCCAGCAGCCGACGGACAGGGACCGAGCAGTACTTC
j_gene: TRBJ2-7
v_gene: TRBV10-1
len: 13
abundance: -
d_gene: TRBD1

CDR3aa: CASSGGPGAGINEKLFF
CDR3nt: TGTGCCAGCAGTGGGGGGCCCGGGGCCGGTATTAATGAAAAACTGTTTTTT
j_gene: TRBJ1-4
v_gene: TRBV25-1
len: 17
abundance: -
d_gene: -

CDR3aa: CASSTLNEQFF
CDR3nt: TGTGCCAGCAGTACTTTGAATGAGCAGTTCTTC
j_gene: TRBJ2-1
v_gene: TRBV2
len: 11
abundance: -
d_gene: -

CDR3aa: CASSPTGDTGELFF
CDR3nt: TGTGCCAGCTCGCCAACAGGGGACACCGGGGAGCTGTTTTTT
j_gene: TRBJ2-2
v_gene: TRBV18
len: 14
abundance: -
d_gene: TRBD1

CDR3aa: CASSAGGAGEQYF
CDR3nt: TGTGCCAGCAGCGCAGGGGGCGCGGGGGAGCAGTACTTC
j_gene: TRBJ2-7
v_gene: TRBV11-1
len: 13
abundance: -
d_gene: TRBD1

CDR3aa: CASSPVGVSYNEQFF
CDR3nt: TGTGCCAGCAGCCCAGTCGGGGTTTCCTACAATGAGCAGTTCTTC
j_gene: TRBJ2-1
v_gene: TRBV6-5
len: 15
abundance: -
d_gene: -

CDR3aa: CASRYGGVTAFGGYTF
CDR3nt: TGTGCCAGCCGTTACGGTGGGGTTACCGCTTTCGGTGGCTACACCTTC
j_gene: TRBJ1-2
v_gene: TRBV28
len: 16
abundance: once
d_gene: -

CDR3aa: CASSSQGGADTQYF
CDR3nt: TGCGCCAGCAGCTCCCAGGGTGGCGCAGATACGCAGTATTTT
j_gene: TRBJ2-3
v_gene: TRBV4-3
len: 14
abundance: -
d_gene: -

CDR3aa: CASAWGSDQPQHF
CDR3nt: TGTGCCAGCGCATGGGGTTCGGATCAGCCCCAGCATTTT
j_gene: TRBJ1-5
v_gene: TRBV7-2
len: 13
abundance: -
d_gene: -

CDR3aa: CASSGLLVSNQPQHF
CDR3nt: TGTGCCAGCAGTGGCCTGTTAGTAAGCAATCAGCCCCAGCATTTT
j_gene: TRBJ1-5
v_gene: TRBV2
len: 15
abundance: many
d_gene: -

CDR3aa: CASSPNLAGANNEQFF
CDR3nt: TGCGCCAGCAGCCCCAACCTAGCGGGAGCCAACAATGAGCAGTTCTTC
j_gene: TRBJ2-1
v_gene: TRBV5-1
len: 16
abundance: -
d_gene: TRBD2

CDR3aa: CASGRRIGGLNYGYTF
CDR3nt: TGTGCCAGCGGAAGACGAATTGGAGGGTTAAACTATGGCTACACCTTC
j_gene: TRBJ1-2
v_gene: TRBV5-4
len: 16
abundance: -
d_gene: -

CDR3aa: CASSVVDYAYNEQFF
CDR3nt: TGTGCCAGCAGCGTAGTGGACTATGCCTACAATGAGCAGTTCTTC
j_gene: TRBJ2-1
v_gene: TRBV9
len: 15
abundance: -
d_gene: -

CDR3aa: CASSAASGEQYF
CDR3nt: TGCGCCAGCAGCGCCGCTAGCGGCGAGCAGTACTTC
j_gene: TRBJ2-7
v_gene: TRBV5-1
len: 12
abundance: -
d_gene: TRBD2

CDR3aa: CASSLGTSGSEQYF
CDR3nt: TGTGCCAGCAGCTTAGGGACTAGCGGGAGCGAGCAGTACTTC
j_gene: TRBJ2-7
v_gene: TRBV7-3
len: 14
abundance: -
d_gene: TRBD2

CDR3aa: CASMLDPSSDEQYF
CDR3nt: TGCGCCAGCATGTTGGATCCGAGTTCCGACGAGCAGTACTTC
j_gene: TRBJ2-7
v_gene: TRBV5-1
len: 14
abundance: -
d_gene: -

CDR3aa: CASSESSGFSNQPQHF
CDR3nt: TGTGCCAGCAGTGAAAGCTCGGGCTTTAGCAATCAGCCCCAGCATTTT
j_gene: TRBJ1-5
v_gene: TRBV6-1
len: 16
abundance: -
d_gene: -

CDR3aa: CASSQEVADTQYF
CDR3nt: TGTGCCAGCAGCCAAGAGGTGGCAGATACGCAGTATTTT
j_gene: TRBJ2-3
v_gene: TRBV7-7
len: 13
abundance: -
d_gene: -

CDR3aa: CASSRQGPYEQYF
CDR3nt: TGTGCCAGCAGTCGGCAGGGTCCCTACGAGCAGTACTTC
j_gene: TRBJ2-7
v_gene: TRBV6-1
len: 13
abundance: -
d_gene: -

CDR3aa: CSVGETGAAYGYTF
CDR3nt: TGCAGCGTAGGTGAGACAGGAGCAGCCTATGGCTACACCTTC
j_gene: TRBJ1-2
v_gene: TRBV29-1
len: 14
abundance: -
d_gene: -

CDR3aa: CASSILPYLQGSVTVQYF
CDR3nt: TGCGCCAGCAGCATTCTGCCATATTTACAGGGTTCGGTGACGGTGCAGTACTTC
j_gene: TRBJ2-7
v_gene: TRBV5-1
len: 18
abundance: -
d_gene: -

CDR3aa: CASRQQEPPQHF
CDR3nt: TGTGCCAGCAGACAACAGGAGCCGCCCCAGCATTTT
j_gene: TRBJ1-5
v_gene: TRBV28
len: 12
abundance: -
d_gene: -

CDR3aa: CASSLLAGVIAGELFF
CDR3nt: TGTGCCAGCAGCTTATTGGCGGGAGTAATAGCCGGGGAGCTGTTTTTT
j_gene: TRBJ2-2
v_gene: TRBV11-2
len: 16
abundance: -
d_gene: TRBD2

CDR3aa: CASSNRENYGYTF
CDR3nt: TGCGCCAGCAGCAACAGGGAGAACTATGGCTACACCTTC
j_gene: TRBJ1-2
v_gene: TRBV5-1
len: 13
abundance: few
d_gene: -

CDR3aa: CASSTDRGSSPLHF
CDR3nt: TGTGCCAGCAGCACGGACAGGGGTAGTTCACCCCTCCACTTT
j_gene: TRBJ1-6
v_gene: TRBV7-8
len: 14
abundance: -
d_gene: TRBD1

CDR3aa: CASSPLLQGGNEKLFF
CDR3nt: TGCGCCAGCAGCCCACTACTACAGGGCGGGAATGAAAAACTGTTTTTT
j_gene: TRBJ1-4
v_gene: TRBV5-1
len: 16
abundance: -
d_gene: -

CDR3aa: CASSLKGRTNYEQYF
CDR3nt: TGTGCCAGCAGCTTAAAGGGCAGGACAAACTACGAGCAGTACTTC
j_gene: TRBJ2-7
v_gene: TRBV13
len: 15
abundance: -
d_gene: -

CDR3aa: CASSVGTHSNQPQHF
CDR3nt: TGTGCCAGCAGCGTAGGGACACATAGCAATCAGCCCCAGCATTTT
j_gene: TRBJ1-5
v_gene: TRBV6-6
len: 15
abundance: -
d_gene: -

CDR3aa: CSVELVGLLREKLFF
CDR3nt: TGCAGCGTTGAATTAGTGGGGCTACTTAGGGAAAAACTGTTTTTT
j_gene: TRBJ1-4
v_gene: TRBV29-1
len: 15
abundance: few
d_gene: -

CDR3aa: CASRATLAALENNEQFF
CDR3nt: TGTGCCAGCAGGGCGACGCTAGCGGCCCTTGAGAACAATGAGCAGTTCTTC
j_gene: TRBJ2-1
v_gene: TRBV25-1
len: 17
abundance: once
d_gene: TRBD2

CDR3aa: CATSRSQGRSGANVLTF
CDR3nt: TGTGCCACCAGCAGATCTCAGGGGCGCTCTGGGGCCAACGTCCTGACTTTC
j_gene: TRBJ2-6
v_gene: TRBV15
len: 17
abundance: few
d_gene: -

CDR3aa: CASSTGMVSTDTQYF
CDR3nt: TGTGCCAGCAGCACGGGGATGGTTAGCACAGATACGCAGTATTTT
j_gene: TRBJ2-3
v_gene: TRBV9
len: 15
abundance: -
d_gene: -

CDR3aa: CASSQGPQTNTGELFF
CDR3nt: TGTGCCAGCAGCCAAGGTCCCCAAACCAACACCGGGGAGCTGTTTTTT
j_gene: TRBJ2-2
v_gene: TRBV14
len: 16
abundance: -
d_gene: -

CDR3aa: CASSLSGENNEQFF
CDR3nt: TGTGCCAGCAGCTTATCTGGAGAAAACAATGAGCAGTTCTTC
j_gene: TRBJ2-1
v_gene: TRBV7-6
len: 14
abundance: few
d_gene: -

CDR3aa: CASKTTDTGQETQYF
CDR3nt: TGCGCCAGCAAAACGACAGATACCGGCCAAGAGACCCAGTACTTC
j_gene: TRBJ2-5
v_gene: TRBV10-1
len: 15
abundance: few
d_gene: -

CDR3aa: CATEGTSAYNEQFF
CDR3nt: TGTGCCACCGAAGGGACTAGCGCATACAATGAGCAGTTCTTC
j_gene: TRBJ2-1
v_gene: TRBV19
len: 14
abundance: -
d_gene: TRBD2

CDR3aa: CASSLGGVNTEAFF
CDR3nt: TGCGCCAGCAGCTTGGGCGGGGTGAACACTGAAGCTTTCTTT
j_gene: TRBJ1-1
v_gene: TRBV5-1
len: 14
abundance: few
d_gene: -

CDR3aa: CASTEGGGTIYF
CDR3nt: TGTGCCAGCACCGAAGGAGGTGGCACCATATATTTT
j_gene: TRBJ1-3
v_gene: TRBV7-2
len: 12
abundance: -
d_gene: -

CDR3aa: CASSVGREAAGANVLTF
CDR3nt: TGTGCCAGCAGCGTTGGCAGGGAGGCTGCTGGGGCCAACGTCCTGACTTTC
j_gene: TRBJ2-6
v_gene: TRBV9
len: 17
abundance: -
d_gene: -

CDR3aa: CATSRDRDQPQHF
CDR3nt: TGTGCCACCAGCAGAGATAGGGATCAGCCCCAGCATTTT
j_gene: TRBJ1-5
v_gene: TRBV15
len: 13
abundance: few
d_gene: -

CDR3aa: CASSLGPRLGGYTF
CDR3nt: TGTGCCAGCAGCTTAGGCCCTCGGCTTGGGGGCTACACCTTC
j_gene: TRBJ1-2
v_gene: TRBV7-2
len: 14
abundance: -
d_gene: -